Detailed here is one T cell receptor beta chain. No antigen is known for it. CDR1 and CDR2 (germline): SGDLS, YYNGEE. Between the trimmed V and J ends, which lost 3 bases and 6 bases, there was a span of 22 bases. This CDR3 is built from 17 residues. Each CDR3 protein gets one entry after TCRdb re-called the 5' RACE reads with MiXCR. The sample shows over 45,000 distinct CDR3 sequences, approximately 7.7% of them seen only once. The data stem from a study of T cells after yellow fever vaccination. Study-wide results and caveats: FACS-sorted repertoires could harbor abundant contaminating bulk-population clonotypes. The secondary response showed a weaker magnitude and a faster peak, day 5 versus 15. Most clones from primary vaccination were detected again post-booster (96% CD4, 88% CD8).

Source: CD8+ T cells sorted from PBMCs, taken on the day of the first yellow fever vaccination. This receptor was obtained from a man aged 18 to 29 who received the YFV17D yellow fever vaccine. The chain carries TRBV9 and TRBJ2-1, with a tentative D call TRBD1 (6 bases). CDR3 amino acids: CASSGRHPGHGFNEQFF. The CDR3 nucleotides are TGTGCCAGCAGCGGCAGACACCCGGGACATGGATTCAATGAGCAGTTCTTC.